This TCR beta chain comes out of a study of memory CD4+ T cells and cytomegalovirus serostatus. Background on the study: This sample comes from healthy Belgian adults, eight to ten CMV seropositive, approximately 25 seronegative. Findings and limits, study-wide: Each of approximately 69 CMV-associated TCRbeta sequences occurred in one to five individuals. Median bootstrapped AUC for CMV status was just under 0.97 originally, roughly 0.92 US-trained. The CMV-associated TCR signature appears largely within the CD4+ memory repertoire.

V was pared by 1 base and J by 4 bases, with 19 bases between. CDR1 and CDR2 (germline): MGHRA, YSYEKL. This CDR3 region has 17 residues. The table came from immunoSEQ multiplex PCR; TCRdb's copy has only in-frame clones and leaves some out. The table includes about 67,000 clones, roughly 76% detected once. About this clone itself: No antigen is known for it.

The sort gate was single viable CD3+CD4+CD8-CD45RO+ cells for memory CD4+ T cells. The TCR originated in an adult in good health and CMV-seropositive. The chain links TRBV4-1 to TRBJ2-5; D possibly uses TRBD1 or TRBD2 (5 bases each). Sequences were obtained from memory CD4+ T cells from blood. The CDR3 sequence is CASSQVIGLGVRETQYF. The CDR3 region has the DNA TGCGCCAGCAGCCAAGTCATCGGGCTGGGGGTGCGAGAGACCCAGTACTTC.